Below, 28 T cell receptor beta chains from the same sample are listed, as sequenced in a study of blood T cell repertoires in COVID-19. The method was immunoSEQ multiplex PCR; TCRdb's version includes in-frame clones alone and lacks a portion of them. Here the sample spans 380,000 or so clones, roughly 80% being singletons. The sequencing input was peripheral blood. All receptors come from a human donor with acute or convalescent COVID-19. The donor label of this sample is uncertain.

The rearrangement uses TRBV5-5 and TRBJ2-7; 8 bases map to TRBD2. Germline CDR1 SGHKS, CDR2 YYEKEE (reference sequence). There are 16 residues in the CDR3. V was clipped by 6 bases and J by 2 bases; unmatched bases: 13. The CDR3, as DNA: TGTGCCAGCAAGGACCCCGGGACCGGGGGGGCCTACGAGCAGTACTTC. It translates to CASKDPGTGGAYEQYF.

The chain recombines TRBV3-1 (or the pseudogene TRBV3-2) with TRBJ1-1, with 7 bases fitting TRBD1. Germline lookup yields CDR1 LGHDT and CDR2 YNNKEL (reference sequence). The CDR3 loop spans 15 amino acids. V dropped 3 bases and J dropped 2; count of bases not matched to a gene: 6. The CDR3 DNA reads TGTGCCAGCAGCCAGAAAGGGGGCTTTAACACTGAAGCTTTCTTT. Protein product: CASSQKGGFNTEAFF.

The chain recombines TRBV30 with TRBJ1-1; the match to TRBD1 covers 8 bases. There are 15 residues in the CDR3. Germline assignment: CDR1 GTSNPN and CDR2 SVGIG (reference sequence). The trim removed 4 bases at V and 5 bases at J, leaving 12 bases unmatched. CDR3 sequence (DNA): TGTGCCTGGACCCTCAGGGGGCGGAGAGGGACTGAAGCTTTCTTT. This translates into CAWTLRGRRGTEAFF. Supplemented by reference TRBV30 and TRBJ1-1, the full variable domain reads SQTIHQWPATLVQPVGSPLSLECTVEGTSNPNLYWYRQAAGRGLQLLFYSVGIGQISSEVPQNLSASRPQDRQFILSSKKLLLSDSGFYLCAWTLRGRRGTEAFFGQGTRLTVV.

This clone was observed a handful of times. The chain is built from TRBV3-1 (or the pseudogene TRBV3-2) and TRBJ1-6, with no clear D. V lost 4 bases to trimming and J lost 8 bases, with 9 bases between them. Germline V gene data show CDR1 as LGHDT and CDR2 as YNNKEL (reference sequence). The CDR3 has 13 amino acids. CDR3 sequence reads: CASSPYKDSPLHF. CDR3 bases: TGTGCCAGCAGCCCATACAAAGATTCACCCCTCCACTTT.

This clone was observed a single time. The chain joins TRBV4-1 to TRBJ1-4; D is undetermined. Per the germline V gene, CDR1 is MGHRA and CDR2 is YSYEKL. This CDR3 has 16 residues. Trimming took 4 bases from V and 0 from J, leaving 12 bases between them. CDR3 amino acids: CASSPGLISTNEKLFF. DNA of the CDR3: TGCGCCAGCAGCCCTGGGCTTATTTCAACTAATGAAAAACTGTTTTTT.

This CDR3 is CASSARDRRSLSGNTIYF. DNA of the CDR3: TGTGCCAGTAGTGCCCGGGACAGGAGATCCCTCTCTGGAAACACCATATATTTT. The chain combines TRBV19 with TRBJ1-3; TRBD1 matches at 8 bases. V was pared by 5 bases and J by 0 bases, with 12 bases of the junction left unmatched. CDR3 length: 18 residues. Germline CDR1 and CDR2: LNHDA and SQIVND (reference sequence).

J is TRBJ2-3 and V is TRBV15; 10 bases match TRBD2. Germline values: CDR1 LNHNV, CDR2 YYDKDF (reference sequence). The CDR3 runs to 19 residues. V was pared by 5 bases and J by 10 bases, with 24 bases of the junction left unmatched. CDR3 sequence reads: CATSSGQPVAGGPSGAQYF. The CDR3, as DNA: TGTGCCACCAGCTCGGGACAGCCGGTAGCGGGGGGCCCCTCGGGCGCGCAGTATTTT.

The chain is built from TRBV11-3 and TRBJ2-1, with D perhaps TRBD2 (7 bases). Looked up from germline, CDR1 is SGHNT and CDR2 is YENEEA. The V and J ends lost 5 bases and 2 bases respectively, with 22 bases between them. CDR3 length equals 18 residues. The CDR3, as DNA: TGTGCCAGCAGCCCCCGGTCTGGGGGGGGGCAACCCTACAATGAGCAGTTCTTC. This encodes CASSPRSGGGQPYNEQFF. Combining the CDR3 with reference TRBV11-3 and TRBJ2-1 gives the whole variable domain EAGVVQSPRYKIIEKKQPVAFWCNPISGHNTLYWYLQNLGQGPELLIRYENEEAVDDSQLPKDRFSAERLKGVDSTLKIQPAELGDSAVYLCASSPRSGGGQPYNEQFFGPGTRLTVL.

V gene TRBV28 combines with J gene TRBJ2-5; 14 bases map to TRBD2. The CDR3 is made up of 14 amino acids. The germline V gene has CDR1 MDHEN and CDR2 SYDVKM. Trimming at V came to 8 bases and at J to 5 bases, leaving 4 bases not matched to a gene. CDR3 region: CASCRLAGGETQYF. The CDR3 coding sequence is TGTGCCAGCTGCAGACTAGCGGGAGGGGAGACCCAGTACTTC.

The J gene is TRBJ2-5, the V gene TRBV5-4; 10 nucleotides line up with TRBD1. With 0 bases clipped from V and 4 bases from J, the junction kept 3 bases outside the gene matches. This CDR3 is 15 amino acids long. From germline, CDR1 is SGHNT and CDR2 YYREEE (reference sequence). For the CDR3, the DNA is TGTGCCAGCAGCTTGGCCGGACAGGGGGGAGAGACCCAGTACTTC. Encoded protein: CASSLAGQGGETQYF. Drawing the rest from reference TRBV5-4 and TRBJ2-5, the complete variable domain is ETGVTQSPTHLIKTRGQQVTLRCSSQSGHNTVSWYQQALGQGPQFIFQYYREEENGRGNFPPRFSGLQFPNYSSELNVNALELDDSALYLCASSLAGQGGETQYFGPGTRLLVL.

On this clone: Other DNA sequences in this specimen translate into the identical CDR3. The CDR3 protein is CASSSNRDTEAFF. Written as DNA, the CDR3 is TGTGCCAGCTCCAGTAACAGGGACACTGAAGCTTTCTTT. This chain uses TRBV18 with TRBJ1-1; tentative D call: TRBD1 (6 bases). CDR3 size: 13 residues. With 6 bases removed from V and 3 bases from J, the gap between germline ends came to 11 bases. Germline lookup yields CDR1 KGHSH and CDR2 LQKENI.

The chain uses TRBV14 and TRBJ1-1, with 7 bases lining up with TRBD1. The CDR3 contains 18 residues. In germline, CDR1 is SGHDN, CDR2 FVKESK. V was pared by 0 bases and J by 5 bases, with 15 bases of the junction left unmatched. The CDR3 is CASSQEGQATRRVTEAFF. As DNA, the CDR3 is TGTGCCAGCAGCCAAGAAGGACAGGCCACGAGGAGAGTTACTGAAGCTTTCTTT.

This clone has more than one count but fewer than ten. The rearrangement uses TRBV29-1 and TRBJ1-1; D remains unclear. Between the trimmed V and J ends, which lost 3 bases and 6 bases, there was a span of 8 bases. The germline gives CDR1 SQVTM, CDR2 ANQGSEA. The CDR3 runs to 11 residues. For the CDR3, the DNA is TGCAGCGTTGATCGGCGGTCTGAAGCTTTCTTT. This sequence encodes CSVDRRSEAFF.

This rearrangement joins TRBV11-2 to TRBJ1-1, with 8 bases that match TRBD1. Per germline, CDR1 SGHAT and CDR2 FQNNGV. The CDR3 has 15 amino acids. With V trimmed by 2 bases and J by 4 bases, 6 bases remained unmatched. CDR3 sequence reads: CASSLSLQGGTEAFF. The CDR3 nucleotides read TGTGCCAGCAGCTTAAGTCTACAGGGGGGCACTGAAGCTTTCTTT.

V gene TRBV7-9 combines with J gene TRBJ2-3; unclear D gene. V was shortened by 1 base and J by 3 bases, with 14 bases between the two germline ends. The germline gives CDR1 SEHNR, CDR2 FQNEAQ (reference sequence). There are 16 residues in the CDR3. The CDR3 DNA reads TGTGCCAGCAGCTTAGAAAGGAGCAGATATACAGATACGCAGTATTTT. Its protein is CASSLERSRYTDTQYF.

J is TRBJ1-1 and V is TRBV7-7, with 7 bases matching TRBD1. The CDR3 is 16 amino acids. V was pared by 4 bases and J by 0 bases, with 8 bases of the junction left unmatched. The germline gives CDR1 SSHAT, CDR2 FNYEAQ (reference sequence). DNA of the CDR3: TGTGCCAGCAGCTGCCGACAGGGACCCATGAACACTGAAGCTTTCTTT. Translating it yields CASSCRQGPMNTEAFF.

This clone was seen just once. The CDR3 nucleotides are TGTGCCAGCAGCACACAGAGTTACACTGAAGCTTTCTTT. Protein product: CASSTQSYTEAFF. This rearrangement joins TRBV14 to TRBJ1-1; no definite D call. Germline V gene data show CDR1 as SGHDN and CDR2 as FVKESK. The CDR3 is made up of 13 amino acids. V shed 5 bases and J shed 3 bases, with 10 bases lying between them. Looking up the rest from reference TRBV14 and TRBJ1-1 gives the full variable domain: EAGVTQFPSHSVIEKGQTVTLRCDPISGHDNLYWYRRVMGKEIKFLLHFVKESKQDESGMPNNRFLAERTGGTYSTLKVQPAELEDSGVYFCASSTQSYTEAFFGQGTRLTVV.

Here the CDR3 DNA reads TGTGCACTGGTCCAAGTAGGAGACACTGAAGCTTTCTTT. Encoded protein: CALVQVGDTEAFF. The rearrangement uses TRBV28 and TRBJ1-1; D is uncertain. Germline V gives CDR1 MDHEN, CDR2 SYDVKM. This CDR3 contains 13 residues. The whole variable domain, filled in from reference TRBV28 and TRBJ1-1, reads DVKVTQSSRYLVKRTGEKVFLECVQDMDHENMFWYRQDPGLGLRLIYFSYDVKMKEKGDIPEGYSVSREKKERFSLILESASTNQTSMYLCALVQVGDTEAFFGQGTRLTVV.

This clone showed up just a few times. The V call is TRBV11-3, the J call TRBJ1-1; D unclear. Trimming took 1 base from V and 0 from J, leaving 9 bases between them. There are 15 residues in the CDR3. Germline values: CDR1 SGHNT, CDR2 YENEEA. This chain's CDR3 is CASSLGGSMNTEAFF. The CDR3 region has the DNA TGTGCCAGCAGCTTAGGAGGATCCATGAACACTGAAGCTTTCTTT.

This clone has just a few counts. At one of its ends the junction is not consistent with the germline gene, which may arise from a read error. V usage is TRBV7-8 and J usage is TRBJ2-3; TRBD2 agrees at 7 bases. The CDR3 length is 15 residues. The V gene's germline CDR1 is SGHVS and CDR2 FQNEAQ. The chain's CDR3 is CASSLVGGRGAASTF. The DNA for the CDR3 is TGTGCCAGCAGCTTAGTGGGAGGGAGAGGGGCGGCGAGCACGTTT.

The chain links TRBV27 to TRBJ1-1; D is undetermined. Germline V lookup: CDR1 MNHEY, CDR2 SMNVEV (reference sequence). The CDR3 runs 11 residues. V lost 5 bases and J lost 4, with 5 bases in between. CDR3 region: CASSRGTEAFF. CDR3 in DNA: TGTGCCAGCAGTCGAGGCACTGAAGCTTTCTTT.

This chain uses TRBV15 with TRBJ1-1; D is possibly TRBD1 (6 bases). CDR1 is LNHNV, CDR2 YYDKDF, per germline (reference sequence). V gave up 1 base and J gave up 0 bases, with 15 bases separating them. This CDR3 comprises 17 residues. The CDR3 bases are TGTGCCACCAGCAGAGTGCCCGGACAGCTCATGAACACTGAAGCTTTCTTT. This translates into CATSRVPGQLMNTEAFF. Filled out from reference TRBV15 and TRBJ1-1, the complete variable domain reads DAMVIQNPRYQVTQFGKPVTLSCSQTLNHNVMYWYQQKSSQAPKLLFHYYDKDFNNEADTPDNFQSRRPNTSFCFLDIRSPGLGDTAMYLCATSRVPGQLMNTEAFFGQGTRLTVV.

The count of this clone is one. This chain joins TRBV7-9 and TRBJ1-2, with a possible D match to TRBD1 (6 bases). The CDR3 consists of 14 residues. Trimming left V 5 bases short and J 5 bases short, with 15 bases between. The germline V gene encodes CDR1 SEHNR and CDR2 FQNEAQ (reference sequence). In DNA form, the CDR3 reads TGTGCCAGCAGCAGAGGGGACAACTCTTATGGCTACACCTTC. Amino acid sequence: CASSRGDNSYGYTF.

V and J are TRBV28 and TRBJ1-1; tentatively, D is TRBD1 (5 bases). The germline V gene encodes CDR1 MDHEN and CDR2 SYDVKM. V was cut by 2 bases and J by 5 bases, with 12 bases left in between. This CDR3 spans 14 amino acids. CDR3 coding DNA: TGTGCCAGCAGTTTAGGGGGGTCGGGGACTGAAGCTTTCTTT. It specifies CASSLGGSGTEAFF.

The V call is TRBV30, the J call TRBJ2-3; maybe TRBD2 (5 bases). Trimming removed 0 bases at V and 3 bases at J, with 10 bases between. Germline loops: CDR1 GTSNPN, CDR2 SVGIG (reference sequence). This CDR3 is built from 14 residues. CDR3 coding DNA: TGTGCCTGGAGTGTAAGAGTAGCGACAGATACGCAGTATTTT. It specifies CAWSVRVATDTQYF.

CDR3 residues: CASSRTDSYTEAFF. CDR3 DNA sequence: TGTGCCAGCTCACGGACAGACAGCTACACTGAAGCTTTCTTT. The chain carries TRBV18 and TRBJ1-1; a weak D match, TRBD1 (6 bases). There are 14 residues in the CDR3. V lost 4 bases and J lost 3, with 12 bases in between. Germline V gene lookup returns CDR1 KGHSH and CDR2 LQKENI.

The chain joins TRBV18 to TRBJ2-1; 9 nucleotides agree with TRBD2. Looked up from germline, CDR1 is KGHSH and CDR2 is LQKENI. The CDR3 sequence is 14 residues long. The V and J ends lost 1 base and 5 bases, in that order; junction bases with no gene match: 0. The CDR3 coding sequence is TGTGCCAGCTCACCACAGCGGGGGGACAATGAGCAGTTCTTC. Its translation: CASSPQRGDNEQFF. Full variable domain (rest looked up from reference TRBV18 and TRBJ2-1): NAGVMQNPRHLVRRRGQEARLRCSPMKGHSHVYWYRQLPEEGLKFMVYLQKENIIDESGMPKERFSAEFPKEGPSILRIQQVVRGDSAAYFCASSPQRGDNEQFFGPGTRLTVL.

The chain has TRBV30 and TRBJ2-3; no firm D call. Per germline, CDR1 GTSNPN and CDR2 SVGIG (reference sequence). This CDR3 has 14 amino acids. V was cut by 4 bases and J by 1 base, with 12 bases left in between. CDR3: CAWKSIYGTDTQYF. The CDR3 DNA sequence: TGTGCCTGGAAGTCAATCTATGGCACAGATACGCAGTATTTT.